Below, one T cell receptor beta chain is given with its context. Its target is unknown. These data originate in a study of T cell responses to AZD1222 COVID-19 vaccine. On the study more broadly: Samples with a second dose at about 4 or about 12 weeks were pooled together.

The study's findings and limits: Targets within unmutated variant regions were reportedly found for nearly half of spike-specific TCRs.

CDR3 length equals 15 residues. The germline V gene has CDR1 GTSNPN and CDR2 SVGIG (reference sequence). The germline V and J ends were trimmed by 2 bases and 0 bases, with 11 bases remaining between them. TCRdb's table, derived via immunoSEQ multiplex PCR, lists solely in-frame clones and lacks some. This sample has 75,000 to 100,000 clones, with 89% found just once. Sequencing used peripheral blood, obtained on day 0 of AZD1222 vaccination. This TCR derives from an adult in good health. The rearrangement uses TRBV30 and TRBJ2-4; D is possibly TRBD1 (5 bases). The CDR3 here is CAWSRLGLAKNIQYF. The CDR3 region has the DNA TGTGCCTGGAGTAGATTGGGGCTAGCCAAAAACATTCAGTACTTC.